A single sample gave rise to the 6 T cell receptor beta chains below, sequenced in a study of blood T cell repertoires in COVID-19. TCRdb keeps only in-frame clones here, not all; method: immunoSEQ multiplex PCR. The sample lists approximately 300,000 clones, 80% to 95% occurring once. The sequenced material came from PBMCs or T cells enriched from blood (not recorded which). All receptors come from a woman aged 30 to 39 who had recovered from COVID-19.

The rearrangement uses TRBV15 and TRBJ1-5; maybe TRBD1 (5 bases). The CDR3 is made up of 14 amino acids. Germline V CDR1 and CDR2: LNHNV, YYDKDF (reference sequence). V lost 2 bases to trimming and J lost 6 bases, with 11 bases between them. The CDR3: CATSRRGVGQPQHF. In DNA, the CDR3 is TGTGCCACCAGCAGAAGGGGCGTGGGTCAGCCCCAGCATTTT.

The chain recombines TRBV21-1 with TRBJ2-1; TRBD1 is taken as the D call from the table, unchecked against the DNA. TRBV21-1 is designated a pseudogene. This CDR3 is built from 15 residues. The CDR3 spells CASSKLGQGGNEQFF. In DNA form, the CDR3 reads TGTGCCAGCAGCAAATTGGGACAGGGGGGCAATGAGCAGTTCTTC.

As to this clone: Other DNA sequences in this specimen translate into the identical CDR3. The chain joins TRBV5-1 to TRBJ2-7, with 8 bases lining up with TRBD1. Germline V CDR1 and CDR2: SGHRS, YFSETQ. The CDR3 is made up of 13 amino acids. Germline trimming cut 2 bases from V and 3 bases from J; bases unmatched to any gene: 1. The CDR3 loop reads CASSLTGGYEQYF. In DNA, the CDR3 is TGCGCCAGCAGCTTAACAGGGGGCTACGAGCAGTACTTC.

This chain uses TRBV4-1 with TRBJ2-4; D not resolved. Trimming left V 1 base short and J 4 bases short, with 8 bases between. CDR1 MGHRA and CDR2 YSYEKL come from the germline V gene. The CDR3 is made up of 14 amino acids. The CDR3 bases are TGCGCCAGCAGCCAAGTGGAGAATAAAAACATTCAGTACTTC. Protein product: CASSQVENKNIQYF.

The chain links TRBV9 to TRBJ2-2, with D hard to call. Deletions cut 4 bases from V and 5 bases from J, with 12 bases between. This CDR3 has 14 amino acids. The germline CDR1 and CDR2 sequences are SGDLS and YYNGEE. CDR3 nucleotides: TGTGCCAGCAGCCCTAACGACTTAACCGGGGAGCTGTTTTTT. This translates into CASSPNDLTGELFF.

The V and J genes are TRBV5-1 and TRBJ1-1, with TRBD1 matching over 7 bases. CDR3 size: 17 residues. CDR1 and CDR2 (germline): SGHRS, YFSETQ. V was pared by 1 base and J by 1 base, with 10 bases of the junction left unmatched. The CDR3 DNA is TGCGCCAGCAGCTTGAGAGGGGGCGGTGGACCGAACACTGAAGCTTTCTTT. Translated: CASSLRGGGGPNTEAFF.